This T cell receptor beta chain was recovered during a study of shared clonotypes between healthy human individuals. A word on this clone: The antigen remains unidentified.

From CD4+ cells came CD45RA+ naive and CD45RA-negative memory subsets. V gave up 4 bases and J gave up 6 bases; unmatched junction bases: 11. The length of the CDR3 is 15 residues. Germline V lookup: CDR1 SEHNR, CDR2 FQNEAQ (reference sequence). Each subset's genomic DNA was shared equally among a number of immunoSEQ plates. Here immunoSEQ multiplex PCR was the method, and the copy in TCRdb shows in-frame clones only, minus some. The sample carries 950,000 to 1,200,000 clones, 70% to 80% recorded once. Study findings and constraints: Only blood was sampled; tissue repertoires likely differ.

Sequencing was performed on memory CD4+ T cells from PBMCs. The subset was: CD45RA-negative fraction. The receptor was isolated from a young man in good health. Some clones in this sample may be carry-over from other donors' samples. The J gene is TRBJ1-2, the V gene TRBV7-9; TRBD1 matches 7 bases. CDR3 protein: CASSSTNRGANGYTF. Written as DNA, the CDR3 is TGTGCCAGCAGCTCAACTAACAGGGGTGCAAATGGCTACACCTTC. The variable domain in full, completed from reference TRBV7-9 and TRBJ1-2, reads DTGVSQNPRHKITKRGQNVTFRCDPISEHNRLYWYRQTLGQGPEFLTYFQNEAQLEKSRLLSDRFSAERPKGSFSTLEIQRTEQGDSAMYLCASSSTNRGANGYTFGSGTRLTVV.